These 2 T cell receptor beta chains were sequenced from one sample in a study of T cell repertoires in aging, cancer and after chemotherapy. Amplification of TCR beta used genomic DNA extracted from peripheral blood. Rearranged V-D-J TRB sequences were amplified with a mixed TRB-A/B primer pool. TCRdb fed the multiplex PCR reads into MiXCR, producing one record per CDR3 protein. Among over 5,500 distinct CDR3 sequences listed, 32% were seen once. The specimen sequenced was blood. The receptors shown here come from a human donor with a blood cancer.

By share, this clonotype counts as medium-sized. This rearrangement joins TRBV13 to TRBJ2-6, with 13 bases matching TRBD2. Trimming removed 5 bases from V and 0 bases from J; junction bases left unmatched: 7. Germline V gives CDR1 PRHDT, CDR2 FYEKMQ (reference sequence). CDR3 length: 19 residues. The CDR3 sequence: CASSPRLAGGHSGANVLTF. DNA for the CDR3: TGTGCCAGCAGCCCGAGACTAGCGGGGGGTCACTCTGGGGCCAACGTCCTGACTTTC.

By frequency in the sample, this clonotype is medium-sized. This chain uses TRBV29-1 with TRBJ2-3; 8 positions match TRBD2. The CDR3 consists of 15 residues. V gave up 4 bases and J gave up 4 bases; unmatched junction bases: 10. Germline loops: CDR1 SQVTM, CDR2 ANQGSEA. The CDR3 loop is CSVGRFGLAPDTQYF. The CDR3 DNA reads as TGCAGCGTTGGCCGATTTGGACTAGCTCCAGATACGCAGTATTTT.